The rows below give T cell receptor beta chains drawn from one sample of a study of T cell responses to AZD1222 COVID-19 vaccine. Produced via immunoSEQ multiplex PCR; TCRdb's table is partial and in-frame only. The table lists some 97,000 clones, 85% to 90% of them singletons, with 16% in the top ten. The sequencing used peripheral blood, collected on day 0 of AZD1222 vaccination. These receptors were taken from an adult in good health. Each CDR3 is given with its conserved first and last residue. A D gene is named only where the DNA matches it firmly. Clone size is stated in some rows and not others, as once, few, many or a class when expanded.

TRBV12-2	TRBJ2-5	-	-	TGTGCAAGTCGCTTAGGAGTAGGGAGAAAAGAGACCCAGTACTTC	CASRLGVGRKETQYF
TRBV2	TRBJ1-2	-	-	TGTGCCAGCTACCGGGCGCGGTACTATGGCTACACCTTC	CASYRARYYGYTF
TRBV4-1	TRBJ2-2	once	-	TGCGCCAGCAGCCAAGATAAGGGTTTGAACACCGGGGAGCTGTTTTTT	CASSQDKGLNTGELFF
TRBV18	TRBJ1-3	-	-	TGTGCCAGCTCACCTAAAGGGGCGGGAAACACCATATATTTT	CASSPKGAGNTIYF
TRBV14	TRBJ1-2	-	-	TGTGCCAGCAGCCAGATTGACACCCCAAGTGGCTACACCTTC	CASSQIDTPSGYTF
TRBV6-5	TRBJ1-1	-	-	TGTGCCACCACCACCTTCGGGGCTCGGAACACTGAAGCTTTCTTT	CATTTFGARNTEAFF
TRBV3-1/TRBV3-2	TRBJ2-7	-	TRBD1	TGTGCCAGCAGCCAAGCCGGGACAGATTACGAGCAGTACTTC	CASSQAGTDYEQYF
TRBV5-4	TRBJ2-7	-	-	TGTGCCAGCAGCTTGCAGTACTCCTACGAGCAGTACTTC	CASSLQYSYEQYF
TRBV27	TRBJ2-3	-	-	TGTGCCAGCAGTTGGACAGATTCTTCGTATACGCAGTATTTT	CASSWTDSSYTQYF
TRBV6-1	TRBJ1-2	-	-	TGTGCCAGCAGTGATTCGACAGCTTTTTATGGCTACACCTTC	CASSDSTAFYGYTF
TRBV7-3	TRBJ1-2	-	TRBD1	TGTGCCAGCAGTCCCGACAGGGGCTATGGCTACACCTTC	CASSPDRGYGYTF
TRBV29-1	TRBJ1-4	once	TRBD1	TGCCAGGGACAGACTAATGAAAAACTGTTTTTT	CQGQTNEKLFF
TRBV9	TRBJ1-3	few	-	TGTGCCAGCAGCCCCACAGCCGCGAGCTCTGGAAACACCATATATTTT	CASSPTAASSGNTIYF
TRBV2	TRBJ1-6	-	TRBD1	TGTGCCAGCAGTCAGGACAGGGCCCTCTATAATTCACCCCTCCACTTT	CASSQDRALYNSPLHF
TRBV2	TRBJ2-1	-	-	TGTGCCAGCAGGAAGGAGGGGGGGGCCTACAATGAGCAGTTCTTC	CASRKEGGAYNEQFF
TRBV11-2	TRBJ1-1	-	-	TGTGCCAGCAGCCCCCTCACCGTTGCTTTCTTT	CASSPLTVAFF
TRBV27	TRBJ1-5	once	-	TGTGCCAGCAGCCCCACCGCAGGGGCTTCTCAGCCCCAGCATTTT	CASSPTAGASQPQHF
TRBV3-1/TRBV3-2	TRBJ2-7	-	TRBD2	TGTGCCAGCCTTAAGCGGGAGGGCTACGAGCAGTACTTC	CASLKREGYEQYF
TRBV27	TRBJ1-5	-	-	TGTGCCAGCAGTTGGGGTCAGCCCCAGCATTTT	CASSWGQPQHF
TRBV5-1	TRBJ2-7	-	-	TGCGCCAGCAGCTTCGGGGTGAGCTCCTACGAGCAGTACTTC	CASSFGVSSYEQYF
TRBV2	TRBJ1-2	-	TRBD1	TGTGCCAGCAGTTCCGAGGGGGCGCTTGGCTACACCTTC	CASSSEGALGYTF
TRBV28	TRBJ2-1	-	-	TGTGCCAGCAGCCGAGCGCATTCCTACAATGAGCAGTTCTTC	CASSRAHSYNEQFF
TRBV11-3	TRBJ1-1	-	TRBD1	TGTGCCAGCGGAGAGGGACAGGTCAACACTGAAGCTTTCTTT	CASGEGQVNTEAFF
TRBV5-1	TRBJ2-3	-	-	TGCGCCAGCAGCTTGGTCCGGGGGAGCACAGATACGCAGTATTTT	CASSLVRGSTDTQYF
TRBV11-2	TRBJ1-2	-	-	TGTGCCAGCAGCTTCCTTGGGTCCTATGGCTACACCTTC	CASSFLGSYGYTF